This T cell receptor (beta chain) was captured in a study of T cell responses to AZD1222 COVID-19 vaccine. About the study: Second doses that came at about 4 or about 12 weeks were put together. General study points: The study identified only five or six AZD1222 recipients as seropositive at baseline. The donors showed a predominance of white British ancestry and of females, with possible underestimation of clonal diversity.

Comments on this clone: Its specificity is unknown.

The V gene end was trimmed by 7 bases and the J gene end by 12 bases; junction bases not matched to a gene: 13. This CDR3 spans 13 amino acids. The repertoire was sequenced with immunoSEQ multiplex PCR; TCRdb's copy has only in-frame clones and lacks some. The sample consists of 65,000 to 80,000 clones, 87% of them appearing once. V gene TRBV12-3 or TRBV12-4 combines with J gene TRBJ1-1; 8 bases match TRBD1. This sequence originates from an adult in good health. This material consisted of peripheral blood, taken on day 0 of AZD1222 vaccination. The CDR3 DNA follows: TGTGCCAGCATCCCAGGACAGGGAGGTTTGACTTTCTTT. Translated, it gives CASIPGQGGLTFF.